This T cell receptor (beta chain) was observed in a study of T cell changes during pregnancy in multiple sclerosis. The assay was immunoSEQ multiplex PCR, and TCRdb's table has in-frame clones only and misses some. The sample holds about 36,000 clones, around 90% seen once. The CDR3 covers 15 residues. The V and J ends lost 5 bases and 3 bases, in that order; junction bases with no gene match: 9. Germline loops: CDR1 MNHEY, CDR2 SMNVEV (reference sequence). The receptor was isolated from a female donor with multiple sclerosis, enrolled in a pregnancy study. This specimen consisted of CD4+ T cells from peripheral blood mononuclear cells, obtained in the first trimester of pregnancy. The rearrangement links TRBV27 to TRBJ2-5, with 7 bases matching TRBD1. This CDR3 is CASSTAGTDEETQYF. The CDR3 DNA sequence: TGTGCCAGCAGTACCGCCGGGACAGACGAAGAGACCCAGTACTTC.